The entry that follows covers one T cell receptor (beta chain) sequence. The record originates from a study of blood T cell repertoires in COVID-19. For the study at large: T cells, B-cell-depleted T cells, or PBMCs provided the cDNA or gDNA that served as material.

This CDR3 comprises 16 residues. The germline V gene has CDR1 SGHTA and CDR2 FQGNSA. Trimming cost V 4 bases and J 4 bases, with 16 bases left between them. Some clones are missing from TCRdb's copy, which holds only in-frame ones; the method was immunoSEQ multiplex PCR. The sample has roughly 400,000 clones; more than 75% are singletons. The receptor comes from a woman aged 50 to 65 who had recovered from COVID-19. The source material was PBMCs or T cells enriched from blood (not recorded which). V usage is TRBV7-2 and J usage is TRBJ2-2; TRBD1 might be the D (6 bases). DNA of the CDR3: TGTGCCAGCAGCTCAGGGGTGCGGGTTAGCACCGGGGAGCTGTTTTTT. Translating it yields CASSSGVRVSTGELFF.